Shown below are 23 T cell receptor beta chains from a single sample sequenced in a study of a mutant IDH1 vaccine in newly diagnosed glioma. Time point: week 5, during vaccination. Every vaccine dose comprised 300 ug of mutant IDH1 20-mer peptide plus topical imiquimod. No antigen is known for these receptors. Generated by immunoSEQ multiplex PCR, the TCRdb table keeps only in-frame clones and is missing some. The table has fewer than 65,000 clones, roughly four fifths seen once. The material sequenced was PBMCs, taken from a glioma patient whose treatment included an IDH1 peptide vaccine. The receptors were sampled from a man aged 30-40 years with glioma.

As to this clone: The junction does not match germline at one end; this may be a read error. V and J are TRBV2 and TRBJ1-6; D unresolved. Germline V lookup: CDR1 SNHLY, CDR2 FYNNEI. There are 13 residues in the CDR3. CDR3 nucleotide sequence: TGTGCCAGCATCGGAACTGTTAATTCATCCCTCCACTTT. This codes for CASIGTVNSSLHF.

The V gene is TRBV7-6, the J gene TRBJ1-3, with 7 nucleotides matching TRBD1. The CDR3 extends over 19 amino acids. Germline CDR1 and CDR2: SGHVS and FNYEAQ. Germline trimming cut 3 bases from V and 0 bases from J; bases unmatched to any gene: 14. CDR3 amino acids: CASSFQTLISGGSGNTIYF. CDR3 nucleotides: TGTGCCAGCAGCTTTCAAACTTTAATCTCAGGGGGCTCTGGAAACACCATATATTTT.

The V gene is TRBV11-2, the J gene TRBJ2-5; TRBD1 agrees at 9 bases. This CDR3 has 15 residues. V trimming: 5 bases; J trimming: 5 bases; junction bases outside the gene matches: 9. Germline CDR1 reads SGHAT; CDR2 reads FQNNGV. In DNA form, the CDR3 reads TGTGCCAGCAGCACTACGGACAGGGGTGCGGAGACCCAGTACTTC. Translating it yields CASSTTDRGAETQYF.

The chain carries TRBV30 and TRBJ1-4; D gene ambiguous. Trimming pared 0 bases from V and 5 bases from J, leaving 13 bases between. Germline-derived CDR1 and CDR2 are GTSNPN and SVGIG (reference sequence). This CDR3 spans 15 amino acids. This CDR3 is CAWSVGRHRNEKLFF. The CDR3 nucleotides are TGTGCCTGGAGTGTAGGTCGGCACCGGAATGAAAAACTGTTTTTT.

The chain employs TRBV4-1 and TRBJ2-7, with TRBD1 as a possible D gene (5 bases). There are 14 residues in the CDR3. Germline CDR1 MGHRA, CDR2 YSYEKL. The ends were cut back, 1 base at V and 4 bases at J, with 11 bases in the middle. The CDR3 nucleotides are TGCGCCAGCAGCCAAGTGGGCCAGGGTTACGAGCAGTACTTC. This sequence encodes CASSQVGQGYEQYF.

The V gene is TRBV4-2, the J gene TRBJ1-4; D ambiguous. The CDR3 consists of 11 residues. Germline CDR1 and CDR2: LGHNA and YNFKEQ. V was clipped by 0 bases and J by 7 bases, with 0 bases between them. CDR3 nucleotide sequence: TGTGCCAGCAGCCAAGATGAAAAACTGTTTTTT. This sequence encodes CASSQDEKLFF.

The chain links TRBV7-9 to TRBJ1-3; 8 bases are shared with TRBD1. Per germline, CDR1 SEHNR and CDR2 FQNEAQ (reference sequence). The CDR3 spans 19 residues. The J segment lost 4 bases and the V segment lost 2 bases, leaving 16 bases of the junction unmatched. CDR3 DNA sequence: TGTGCCAGCAGCTTATCCGTGGCCGGACAGGGATCAGCAGGAAACACCATATATTTT. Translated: CASSLSVAGQGSAGNTIYF.

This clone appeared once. As DNA, the CDR3 is TGTGCCATCAGGAGGGCAGGGGGAATCTACGAGCAGTACTTC. It encodes CAIRRAGGIYEQYF. This chain joins TRBV28 and TRBJ2-7; the D gene is possibly TRBD1 (7 bases). This CDR3 has 14 amino acids. Germline V gives CDR1 MDHEN, CDR2 SYDVKM. Trimming took 10 bases from V and 3 from J, leaving 19 bases between them.

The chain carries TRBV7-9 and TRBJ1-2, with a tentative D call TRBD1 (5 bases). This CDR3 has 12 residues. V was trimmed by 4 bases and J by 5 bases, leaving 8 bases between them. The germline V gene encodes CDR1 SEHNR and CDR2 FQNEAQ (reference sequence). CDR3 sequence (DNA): TGTGCCAGCAGCTCGCAGGGATATGGCTACACCTTC. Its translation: CASSSQGYGYTF.

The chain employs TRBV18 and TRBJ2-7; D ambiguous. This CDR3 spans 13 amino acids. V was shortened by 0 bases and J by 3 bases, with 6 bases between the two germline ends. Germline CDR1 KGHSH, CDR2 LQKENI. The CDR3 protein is CASSPPSIYEQYF. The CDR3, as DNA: TGTGCCAGCTCACCACCGTCAATCTACGAGCAGTACTTC.

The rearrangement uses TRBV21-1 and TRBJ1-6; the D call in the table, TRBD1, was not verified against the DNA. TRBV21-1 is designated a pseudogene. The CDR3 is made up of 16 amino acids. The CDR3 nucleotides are TGTGCCAGCAGCAATATCCCGGACAGATATAATTCACCCCTCCACTTT. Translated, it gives CASSNIPDRYNSPLHF.

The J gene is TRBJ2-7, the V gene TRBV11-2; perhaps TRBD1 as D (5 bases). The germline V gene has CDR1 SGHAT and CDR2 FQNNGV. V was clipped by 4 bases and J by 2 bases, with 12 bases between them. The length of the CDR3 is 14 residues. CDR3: CASSSPLQAYEQYF. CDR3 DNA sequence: TGTGCCAGCAGCTCCCCGTTACAGGCCTACGAGCAGTACTTC.

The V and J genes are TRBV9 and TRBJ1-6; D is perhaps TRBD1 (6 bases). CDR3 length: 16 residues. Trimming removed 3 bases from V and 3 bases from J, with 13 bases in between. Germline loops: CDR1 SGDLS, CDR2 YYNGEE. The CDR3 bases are TGTGCCAGCAGCGACCGGGACACCATCTATAATTCACCCCTCCACTTT. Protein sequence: CASSDRDTIYNSPLHF.

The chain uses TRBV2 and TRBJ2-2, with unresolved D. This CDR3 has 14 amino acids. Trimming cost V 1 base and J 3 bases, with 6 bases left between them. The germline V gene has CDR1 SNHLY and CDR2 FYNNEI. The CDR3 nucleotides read TGTGCCAGCAGTGAAGAGGTAGACACCGGGGAGCTGTTTTTT. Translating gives CASSEEVDTGELFF.

The CDR3 loop is CAISESWGESSYEQYF. The CDR3 nucleotides are TGTGCCATCAGTGAGTCTTGGGGCGAGAGTTCCTACGAGCAGTACTTC. The chain carries TRBV10-3 and TRBJ2-7; D perhaps matches TRBD1 (5 bases). Germline loops: CDR1 ENHRY, CDR2 SYGVKD. With 0 bases removed from V and 1 base from J, the gap between germline ends came to 13 bases. There are 16 residues in the CDR3.

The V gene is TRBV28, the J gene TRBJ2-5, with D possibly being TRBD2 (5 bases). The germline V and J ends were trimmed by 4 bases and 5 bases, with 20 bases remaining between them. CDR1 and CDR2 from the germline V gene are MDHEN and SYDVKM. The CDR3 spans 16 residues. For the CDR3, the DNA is TGTGCCAGCAGTTCCTCGTCGACTACAGCCCACGAGACCCAGTACTTC. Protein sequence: CASSSSSTTAHETQYF. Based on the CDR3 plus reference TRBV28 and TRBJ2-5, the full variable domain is DVKVTQSSRYLVKRTGEKVFLECVQDMDHENMFWYRQDPGLGLRLIYFSYDVKMKEKGDIPEGYSVSREKKERFSLILESASTNQTSMYLCASSSSSTTAHETQYFGPGTRLLVL.

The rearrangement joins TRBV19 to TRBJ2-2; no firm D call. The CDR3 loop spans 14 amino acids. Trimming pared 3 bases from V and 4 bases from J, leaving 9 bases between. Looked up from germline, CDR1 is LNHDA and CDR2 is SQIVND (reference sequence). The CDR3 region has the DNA TGTGCCAGTAGTATGATGGTCGGCACCGGGGAGCTGTTTTTT. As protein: CASSMMVGTGELFF.

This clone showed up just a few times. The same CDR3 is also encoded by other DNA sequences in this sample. CDR3 in amino acids: CAWSGDSNQPQHF. Here the CDR3 DNA reads TGTGCCTGGAGTGGAGATAGCAATCAGCCCCAGCATTTT. The chain couples TRBV30 to TRBJ1-5, with unresolved D. Trimming pared 1 base from V and 0 bases from J, leaving 4 bases between. The CDR3 length is 13 residues. CDR1 GTSNPN and CDR2 SVGIG come from the germline V gene (reference sequence).

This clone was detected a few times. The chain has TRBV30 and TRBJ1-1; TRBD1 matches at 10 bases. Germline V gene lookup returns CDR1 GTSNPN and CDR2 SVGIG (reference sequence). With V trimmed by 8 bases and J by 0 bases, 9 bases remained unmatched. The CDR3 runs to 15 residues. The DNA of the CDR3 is TGTGCCGTCTCCGGGACAGGGGCCATGAACACTGAAGCTTTCTTT. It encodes CAVSGTGAMNTEAFF.

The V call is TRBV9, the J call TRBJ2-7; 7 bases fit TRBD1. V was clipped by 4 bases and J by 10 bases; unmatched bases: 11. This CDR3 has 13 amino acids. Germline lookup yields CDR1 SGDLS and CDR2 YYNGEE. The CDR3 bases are TGTGCCAGCAGCCCGGACAGGCCCAGCGAACAGTACTTC. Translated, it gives CASSPDRPSEQYF.

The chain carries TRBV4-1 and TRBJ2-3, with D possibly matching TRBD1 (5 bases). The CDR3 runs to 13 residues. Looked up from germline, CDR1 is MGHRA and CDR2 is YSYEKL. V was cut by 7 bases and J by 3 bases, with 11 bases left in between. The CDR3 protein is CASTPPGTDTQYF. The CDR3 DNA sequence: TGCGCCAGCACCCCCCCAGGGACAGATACGCAGTATTTT.

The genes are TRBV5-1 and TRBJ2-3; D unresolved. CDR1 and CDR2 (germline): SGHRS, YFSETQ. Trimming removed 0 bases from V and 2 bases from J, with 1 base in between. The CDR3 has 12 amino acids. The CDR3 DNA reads TGCGCCAGCAGCTTGGCCACAGATACGCAGTATTTT. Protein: CASSLATDTQYF. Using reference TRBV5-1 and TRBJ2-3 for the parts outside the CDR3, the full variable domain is KAGVTQTPRYLIKTRGQQVTLSCSPISGHRSVSWYQQTPGQGLQFLFEYFSETQRNKGNFPGRFSGRQFSNSRSEMNVSTLELGDSALYLCASSLATDTQYFGPGTRLTVL.

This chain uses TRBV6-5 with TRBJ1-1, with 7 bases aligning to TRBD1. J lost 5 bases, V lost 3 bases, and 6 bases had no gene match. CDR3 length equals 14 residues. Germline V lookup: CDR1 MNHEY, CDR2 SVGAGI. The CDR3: CASSYGRGRTEAFF. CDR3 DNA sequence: TGTGCCAGCAGTTATGGGAGGGGGCGGACTGAAGCTTTCTTT.